The 2 T cell receptor beta chains given below trace back to one sample, sequenced in a study of cytomegalovirus exposure and HLA in healthy donors. It was with 60 Vbeta and 13 Jbeta primers that the PCR ran. TCRdb keeps only in-frame clones here, not all; method: immunoSEQ multiplex PCR. The sample includes around 200,000 clones, approximately 79% of them seen just once. Material: PBMCs. The source is a male donor in good health and CMV-seronegative.

This clone has a handful of counts. The CDR3 sequence is CASSYFQGRGGYTF. The DNA of the CDR3 is TGTGCCAGCAGTTACTTCCAGGGGAGGGGCGGCTACACCTTC. The chain combines TRBV6-5 with TRBJ1-2, with a weak D call TRBD1 (6 bases). Trimming took off 1 base at V and 8 bases at J, with 14 bases between the two ends. Germline V gene lookup returns CDR1 MNHEY and CDR2 SVGAGI. This CDR3 region has 14 residues.

This clone was seen a few times. The chain recombines TRBV7-2 with TRBJ2-2; D is unresolved. Looked up from germline, CDR1 is SGHTA and CDR2 is FQGNSA. The CDR3 is 16 residues long. Trimming shortened V by 5 bases and J by 0 bases, and 13 bases separated the two germline ends. CDR3: CASSPRRTANTGELFF. CDR3 sequence (DNA): TGTGCCAGCAGCCCGAGACGAACAGCGAACACCGGGGAGCTGTTTTTT.